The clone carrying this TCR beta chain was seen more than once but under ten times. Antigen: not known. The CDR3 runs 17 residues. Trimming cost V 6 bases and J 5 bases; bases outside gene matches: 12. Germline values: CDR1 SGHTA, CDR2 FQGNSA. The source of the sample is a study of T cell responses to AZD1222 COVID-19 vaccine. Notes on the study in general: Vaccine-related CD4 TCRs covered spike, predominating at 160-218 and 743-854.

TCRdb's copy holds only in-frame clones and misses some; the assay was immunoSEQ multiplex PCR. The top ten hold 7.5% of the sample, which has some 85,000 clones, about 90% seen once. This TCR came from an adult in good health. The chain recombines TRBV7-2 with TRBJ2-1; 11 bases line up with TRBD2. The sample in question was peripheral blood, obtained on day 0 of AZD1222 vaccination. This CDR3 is CASSRNIAGGRNNEQFF. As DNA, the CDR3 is TGTGCCAGCAGTCGCAACATAGCGGGGGGGCGTAACAATGAGCAGTTCTTC.